The 28 T cell receptor beta chains below all came from one sample that was sequenced in a study of T cells in Graves' hyperthyroidism and ophthalmopathy. The investigators amplified TCR beta CDR3 regions from RNA transcripts. Primed by the HTBI set, a first-round RT-PCR was run on the TCR CDR3. TCRdb called the multiplex PCR reads again in MiXCR, with one record for every CDR3 protein. The sample contains over 350,000 distinct CDR3 sequences, roughly an eighth of which appear only once. The sample consisted of blood. These receptors were collected from a man aged 50-60 years with Graves' ophthalmopathy.

This clonotype has ten or more counts. The CDR3 DNA reads as TGTGCCTGGAGTGTACTTGTGGGAGGGACTTACCAAGAGACCCAGTACTTC. Protein: CAWSVLVGGTYQETQYF. V is TRBV30 and J is TRBJ2-5; 7 positions agree with TRBD2. V lost 0 bases and J lost 0; bases outside the gene matches: 10. Germline V gene data show CDR1 as GTSNPN and CDR2 as SVGIG (reference sequence). The CDR3 sequence is 17 residues long.

The rearrangement joins TRBV5-6 to TRBJ2-5; no clear D gene. Germline V gene sequence: CDR1 SGHDT, CDR2 YYEEEE. The CDR3 loop spans 11 amino acids. V shed 1 base and J shed 5 bases, with 3 bases lying between them. The CDR3 DNA follows: TGTGCCAGCAGCTTGTTCGAGACCCAGTACTTC. It translates to CASSLFETQYF. Complete variable domain (other parts from reference TRBV5-6 and TRBJ2-5): DAGVTQSPTHLIKTRGQQVTLRCSPKSGHDTVSWYQQALGQGPQFIFQYYEEEERQRGNFPDRFSGHQFPNYSSELNVNALLLGDSALYLCASSLFETQYFGPGTRLLVL.

V is TRBV5-8 and J is TRBJ2-1, with 13 bases identical to TRBD2. Germline CDR1 is SGHTS and CDR2 is YDEGEE. Losses at the gene ends were 0 bases for V and 9 bases for J; bases not matched to a gene: 6. The CDR3 has 16 amino acids. The CDR3 sequence: CASSLGLAGGLGEQFF. The DNA of the CDR3 is TGTGCCAGCAGCTTGGGACTAGCGGGAGGATTGGGTGAGCAGTTCTTC.

This clonotype was observed at least ten times. V and J are TRBV18 and TRBJ2-7; 7 bases are a match to TRBD2. The CDR3 totals 16 residues. V lost 6 bases to trimming and J lost 6 bases; unmatched junction nucleotides: 17. CDR1 is KGHSH and CDR2 is LQKENI in the germline V gene. The CDR3 protein is CASSSLPAGIDGEQYF. The CDR3 bases are TGTGCCAGCTCGTCGCTTCCAGCGGGAATTGATGGCGAGCAGTACTTC.

This clonotype has at least ten counts. The chain couples TRBV2 to TRBJ1-1, with no clear D. Germline V gene lookup returns CDR1 SNHLY and CDR2 FYNNEI. CDR3 length: 15 amino acids. V gave up 3 bases and J gave up 0 bases, with 11 bases separating them. The CDR3 sequence is CASSDVGEMNTEAFF. The CDR3 DNA follows: TGTGCCAGCAGTGACGTCGGGGAAATGAACACTGAAGCTTTCTTT.

This clonotype has a count of ten or more. The chain has TRBV5-1 and TRBJ2-6; no clear D gene. The CDR3 totals 19 residues. V was clipped by 0 bases and J by 0 bases, with 16 bases between them. Looked up from germline, CDR1 is SGHRS and CDR2 is YFSETQ. DNA of the CDR3: TGCGCCAGCAGCTTGGGGCGTGCGCAGTTTATCTCTGGGGCCAACGTCCTGACTTTC. Translated: CASSLGRAQFISGANVLTF.

At least ten counts were recorded for this clonotype. The chain employs TRBV2 and TRBJ2-7; TRBD2 matches at 13 bases. This CDR3 spans 15 amino acids. Germline V gene lookup returns CDR1 SNHLY and CDR2 FYNNEI. V gave up 4 bases and J gave up 6 bases; unmatched junction bases: 6. For the CDR3, the DNA is TGTGCCAGCAGTGGGACTAGCGGGAGAAGTGGCGAGCAGTACTTC. It translates to CASSGTSGRSGEQYF.

Ten or more counts support this clonotype. V is TRBV20-1 and J is TRBJ2-7, with 10 nucleotides matching TRBD2. Trimming at V came to 1 base and at J to 2 bases, leaving 5 bases not matched to a gene. The CDR3 has 15 residues. Germline loops: CDR1 DFQATT, CDR2 SNEGSKA (reference sequence). This CDR3 is CSARGTTSGTYEQYF. The DNA of the CDR3 is TGCAGTGCTAGAGGGACCACTAGCGGGACCTACGAGCAGTACTTC.

Comment on this clonotype: A much larger clonotype is one base distant, so this may be a read error. The chain links TRBV11-2 to TRBJ2-3; D may be TRBD2 (5 bases). CDR3 length equals 16 residues. Trimming pared 2 bases from V and 2 bases from J, leaving 14 bases between. Germline V gives CDR1 SGHAT, CDR2 FQNNGV. As DNA, the CDR3 is TGTGCCAGCAGCTTATATCCCGGACTTCCCACAGATACGCAGTATTTT. This encodes CASSLYPGLPTDTQYF.

This clonotype was seen ten or more times. The genes are TRBV15 and TRBJ1-1; no clear D. CDR1 is LNHNV and CDR2 is YYDKDF in the germline V gene (reference sequence). The CDR3 has 15 residues. Trimming removed 3 bases from V and 5 bases from J, with 16 bases in between. The CDR3 DNA reads as TGTGCCACCAGCAGTGGACTGGACGGTCGTACTGAAGCTTTCTTT. Its protein is CATSSGLDGRTEAFF.

This clonotype has at least ten counts. This rearrangement joins TRBV20-1 to TRBJ2-7, with 7 nucleotides matching TRBD1. CDR1 and CDR2 from the germline V gene are DFQATT and SNEGSKA (reference sequence). Trimming at V came to 5 bases and at J to 0 bases, leaving 7 bases not matched to a gene. The CDR3 totals 14 residues. This chain's CDR3 is CSAPRSGGSYEQYF. CDR3 sequence (DNA): TGCAGTGCTCCCAGATCAGGGGGCTCCTACGAGCAGTACTTC.

Many counts were recorded for this clonotype. V usage is TRBV24-1 and J usage is TRBJ2-5, with 8 bases lining up with TRBD1. After removal of 0 bases from V and 0 bases from J, the junction contained 5 bases not matched to a gene. Per the germline V gene, CDR1 is KGHDR and CDR2 is SFDVKD. This CDR3 contains 17 residues. As DNA, the CDR3 is TGTGCCACCAGTGATTTGCGGACAGGGCGAGACCAAGAGACCCAGTACTTC. This codes for CATSDLRTGRDQETQYF.

In this sample, this clonotype turned up a few times. The rearrangement links TRBV7-8 to TRBJ1-5; D is uncertain. The CDR3 spans 13 residues. The germline V gene has CDR1 SGHVS and CDR2 FQNEAQ. Trimming left V 1 base short and J 9 bases short, with 10 bases between. CDR3 sequence reads: CASSLEQYLPQHF. The CDR3, as DNA: TGTGCCAGCAGCTTAGAACAGTATCTGCCCCAGCATTTT.

The CDR3 loop reads CASSLSGGAGNQPQHF. CDR3 in DNA: TGTGCCAGCAGCCTCTCCGGGGGGGCTGGCAATCAGCCCCAGCATTTT. The genes are TRBV14 and TRBJ1-5; weak D call: TRBD1 (6 bases). The CDR3 contains 16 residues. Deletions cut 4 bases from V and 2 bases from J, with 15 bases between. Germline CDR1 reads SGHDN; CDR2 reads FVKESK. Drawing the rest from reference TRBV14 and TRBJ1-5, the complete variable domain is EAGVTQFPSHSVIEKGQTVTLRCDPISGHDNLYWYRRVMGKEIKFLLHFVKESKQDESGMPNNRFLAERTGGTYSTLKVQPAELEDSGVYFCASSLSGGAGNQPQHFGDGTRLSIL.

This clonotype was seen at least ten times. This chain joins TRBV5-1 and TRBJ2-3; possible D gene TRBD2, 6 bases. In germline, CDR1 is SGHRS, CDR2 YFSETQ. The CDR3 length is 16 residues. V was cut by 5 bases and J by 4 bases, with 20 bases left in between. The CDR3 sequence: CASREGVWDFPDTQYF. CDR3 DNA sequence: TGCGCCAGCAGAGAAGGAGTGTGGGACTTCCCAGATACGCAGTATTTT.

This clonotype was counted at least ten times. The chain couples TRBV3-1 to TRBJ1-6; D is perhaps TRBD1 (6 bases). Trimming shortened V by 0 bases and J by 6 bases, and 12 bases separated the two germline ends. CDR1 and CDR2 (germline): LGHDT, YNNKEL (reference sequence). The CDR3 loop spans 16 amino acids. CDR3 amino acids: CASSQDLTGTNSPLHF. Here the CDR3 DNA reads TGTGCCAGCAGCCAAGACCTCACAGGGACTAATTCACCCCTCCACTTT.

The table lists this clonotype with many counts. This sequence joins TRBV28 and TRBJ2-7; D tentatively reads TRBD1 or TRBD2 (6 bases each). The CDR3 is made up of 14 amino acids. Trimming removed 6 bases from V and 4 bases from J, with 16 bases in between. Germline V gene sequence: CDR1 MDHEN, CDR2 SYDVKM. The CDR3 DNA reads TGTGCCAGCAGCTCCGGGGGCAGGGAATACGAGCAGTACTTC. Protein: CASSSGGREYEQYF.

For this clonotype: A much bigger clone sits one base away, suggesting this may be a read error. This chain links TRBV11-2 with TRBJ2-1; 8 positions agree with TRBD2. Germline CDR1 reads SGHAT; CDR2 reads FQNNGV. Germline trimming cut 3 bases from V and 9 bases from J; bases unmatched to any gene: 10. The CDR3 has 15 residues. The CDR3 region has the DNA TGTGCCAGCAGCTTGGGGTCTAGCGGGCTGGGTGAGCAGTTCTTC. Protein sequence: CASSLGSSGLGEQFF. Full variable domain (missing parts from reference TRBV11-2 and TRBJ2-1): EAGVAQSPRYKIIEKRQSVAFWCNPISGHATLYWYQQILGQGPKLLIQFQNNGVVDDSQLPKDRFSAERLKGVDSTLKIQPAKLEDSAVYLCASSLGSSGLGEQFFGPGTRLTVL.

CDR3 in amino acids: CASSLSAVSSYNEQFF. CDR3 sequence (DNA): TGTGCCAGCAGTTTATCAGCTGTGAGCTCCTACAATGAGCAGTTCTTC. The V gene is TRBV27, the J gene TRBJ2-1, with unresolved D. Per germline, CDR1 MNHEY and CDR2 SMNVEV (reference sequence). V was shortened by 0 bases and J by 0 bases, with 9 bases between the two germline ends. The CDR3 runs to 16 residues.

This clonotype was counted ten times or more. This chain joins TRBV12-3 or TRBV12-4 and TRBJ2-1, with D maybe TRBD1 (7 bases). The CDR3 length is 16 residues. Deletions cut 6 bases from V and 2 bases from J, with 17 bases between. The CDR3 reads CASSLRGVNPYNEQFF. The CDR3 bases are TGTGCCAGCAGCCTCAGGGGGGTGAACCCCTACAATGAGCAGTTCTTC.

This clonotype was seen at least ten times. The V call is TRBV7-9, the J call TRBJ2-7, with 11 bases that match TRBD2. Germline trimming cut 5 bases from V and 3 bases from J; bases unmatched to any gene: 9. This CDR3 is built from 16 residues. The germline V gene encodes CDR1 SEHNR and CDR2 FQNEAQ (reference sequence). Written as DNA, the CDR3 is TGTGCCAGCAGCCACACCGGTAGCGGGAGGGACTACGAGCAGTACTTC. Translating gives CASSHTGSGRDYEQYF.

In its sample, this clonotype was seen many times. This CDR3 is CSVTSSYEQYF. CDR3 nucleotides: TGCAGCGTGACTAGTTCCTACGAGCAGTACTTC. V usage is TRBV29-1 and J usage is TRBJ2-7; possibly TRBD2 for D (6 bases). Trimming pared 6 bases from V and 1 base from J, leaving 7 bases between. Germline CDR1 SQVTM, CDR2 ANQGSEA. CDR3 length: 11 residues.

CDR3 loop: CASSSGQGAREQYF. CDR3 in DNA: TGCGCCAGCAGCTCGGGACAGGGGGCGCGAGAGCAGTACTTC. This chain connects TRBV5-1 to TRBJ2-7; 12 nucleotides line up with TRBD1. The CDR3 sequence is 14 residues long. Germline-derived CDR1 and CDR2 are SGHRS and YFSETQ. Unmatched junction bases numbered 5, after V lost 3 bases and J lost 7 bases.

This clonotype was counted a few times. The J gene is TRBJ2-3, the V gene TRBV19; the D gene could be TRBD1 or TRBD2 (5 bases each). This CDR3 region has 16 residues. Germline V gives CDR1 LNHDA, CDR2 SQIVND (reference sequence). V was pared by 4 bases and J by 5 bases, with 19 bases between. The CDR3 nucleotides read TGTGCCAGTAGTACCATATGGGACCCTGGCAAAGATACGCAGTATTTT. Translated, it gives CASSTIWDPGKDTQYF.

At least ten counts were recorded for this clonotype. This sequence joins TRBV15 and TRBJ2-3, with D unclear. Germline values: CDR1 LNHNV, CDR2 YYDKDF (reference sequence). V was clipped by 0 bases and J by 2 bases, with 18 bases between them. This CDR3 comprises 18 residues. Here the CDR3 reads CATSRDRPLQRNTDTQYF. In DNA, the CDR3 is TGTGCCACCAGCAGAGATAGGCCGTTACAGCGTAACACAGATACGCAGTATTTT.

V is TRBV14 and J is TRBJ2-1; D ambiguous. V gave up 1 base and J gave up 3 bases, with 10 bases separating them. CDR3 length: 15 residues. The germline V gene has CDR1 SGHDN and CDR2 FVKESK. The CDR3 protein is CASSQVDRVYNEQFF. The CDR3 coding sequence is TGTGCCAGCAGCCAAGTTGATCGAGTCTACAATGAGCAGTTCTTC.

This clonotype has ten or more counts. The chain employs TRBV5-1 and TRBJ2-2; the match to TRBD1 covers 8 bases. J lost 4 bases, V lost 3 bases, and 8 bases had no gene match. Per germline, CDR1 SGHRS and CDR2 YFSETQ. The CDR3 covers 16 residues. The CDR3 bases are TGCGCCAGCAGCTCTTTCAGGGGGCGCGGCACCGGGGAGCTGTTTTTT. Its translation is CASSSFRGRGTGELFF. Based on the CDR3 plus reference TRBV5-1 and TRBJ2-2, the full variable domain is KAGVTQTPRYLIKTRGQQVTLSCSPISGHRSVSWYQQTPGQGLQFLFEYFSETQRNKGNFPGRFSGRQFSNSRSEMNVSTLELGDSALYLCASSSFRGRGTGELFFGEGSRLTVL.

This clonotype was counted ten times or more. The chain links TRBV6-1 to TRBJ2-7; TRBD1 is a possible D gene (6 bases). This CDR3 comprises 14 residues. Trimming shortened V by 3 bases and J by 1 base, and 10 bases separated the two germline ends. Per germline, CDR1 MNHNS and CDR2 SASEGT. CDR3 sequence: CASSEWTDSYEQYF. In DNA form, the CDR3 reads TGTGCCAGCAGTGAGTGGACAGATTCCTACGAGCAGTACTTC.